A single sample is the source of the 6 T cell receptor beta chains below, sequenced in a study of OX40 agonist ivuxolimab in advanced cancers. Assay: immunoSEQ multiplex PCR; the TCRdb copy retains only in-frame clones and omits some. The sample lists around 59,000 clones; approximately 86% were seen once. Here the sequenced sample was CD4+ or CD8+ T cells sorted from blood, taken in a trial of the OX40 agonist ivuxolimab. All receptors derive from an adult with an advanced solid tumor such as melanoma, head and neck, liver or kidney cancer.

The chain links TRBV4-1 to TRBJ2-3; the D gene is possibly TRBD1 (6 bases). V was shortened by 3 bases and J by 3 bases, with 10 bases between the two germline ends. Germline CDR1 and CDR2: MGHRA and YSYEKL. The CDR3 covers 14 residues. The CDR3 region has the DNA TGCGCCAGCAGCCAGGGGGCGAAAACAGATACGCAGTATTTT. Protein sequence: CASSQGAKTDTQYF.

The chain carries TRBV19 and TRBJ1-1; D is possibly TRBD1 (6 bases). CDR3 size: 14 residues. V shed 6 bases and J shed 5 bases, with 16 bases lying between them. Germline V gene data show CDR1 as LNHDA and CDR2 as SQIVND (reference sequence). The CDR3 sequence is CASRDRGLLTEAFF. The CDR3 region has the DNA TGTGCCAGTAGGGATCGGGGGCTTCTGACTGAAGCTTTCTTT.

This clone came up once. The chain uses TRBV4-2 and TRBJ2-4; D remains unclear. Trimming cost V 0 bases and J 12 bases, with 12 bases left between them. There are 13 residues in the CDR3. CDR1 and CDR2 from the germline V gene are LGHNA and YNFKEQ. For the CDR3, the DNA is TGTGCCAGCAGCCAAGACATAACCCGCGGTCAGTACTTC. As protein: CASSQDITRGQYF.

The chain couples TRBV19 to TRBJ1-2; D remains unclear. Trimming removed 4 bases from V and 7 bases from J, with 19 bases in between. The length of the CDR3 is 15 residues. Germline V gives CDR1 LNHDA, CDR2 SQIVND (reference sequence). The CDR3 loop is CASSKRISEGSGYTF. CDR3 bases: TGTGCCAGTAGTAAGCGGATTAGTGAAGGCTCTGGCTACACCTTC.

The rearrangement uses TRBV4-3 and TRBJ2-1; the D gene is possibly TRBD2 (6 bases). This CDR3 is 15 amino acids long. Germline CDR1 LGHNA, CDR2 YSLEER. Trimming shortened V by 0 bases and J by 11 bases, and 17 bases separated the two germline ends. CDR3 DNA: TGCGCCAGCAGCCAAGAAGGCGGAGGGAAGGGTCAGCAGTTCTTC. This sequence encodes CASSQEGGGKGQQFF.

The chain recombines TRBV5-1 with TRBJ1-2, with D possibly being TRBD1 (5 bases). CDR1 SGHRS and CDR2 YFSETQ come from the germline V gene. This CDR3 is 13 amino acids long. V was trimmed by 2 bases and J by 7 bases, leaving 12 bases between them. The DNA for the CDR3 is TGCGCCAGCAGCTTAGACGGGGCAGGTGGCTACACCTTC. Translated: CASSLDGAGGYTF. Using reference TRBV5-1 and TRBJ1-2 for the parts outside the CDR3, the full variable domain is KAGVTQTPRYLIKTRGQQVTLSCSPISGHRSVSWYQQTPGQGLQFLFEYFSETQRNKGNFPGRFSGRQFSNSRSEMNVSTLELGDSALYLCASSLDGAGGYTFGSGTRLTVV.